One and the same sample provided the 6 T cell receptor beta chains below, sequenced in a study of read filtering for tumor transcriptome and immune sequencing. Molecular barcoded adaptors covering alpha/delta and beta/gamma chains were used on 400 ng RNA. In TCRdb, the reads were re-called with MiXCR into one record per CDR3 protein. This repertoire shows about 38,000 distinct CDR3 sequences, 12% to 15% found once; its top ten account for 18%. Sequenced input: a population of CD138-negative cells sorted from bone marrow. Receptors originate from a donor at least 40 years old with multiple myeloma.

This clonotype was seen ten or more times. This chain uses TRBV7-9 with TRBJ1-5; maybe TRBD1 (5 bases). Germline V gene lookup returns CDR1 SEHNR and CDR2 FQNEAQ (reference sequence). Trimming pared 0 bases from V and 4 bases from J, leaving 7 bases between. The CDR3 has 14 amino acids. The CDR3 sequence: CASSLAGGNQPQHF. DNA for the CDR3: TGTGCCAGCAGCTTAGCTGGGGGAAATCAGCCCCAGCATTTT.

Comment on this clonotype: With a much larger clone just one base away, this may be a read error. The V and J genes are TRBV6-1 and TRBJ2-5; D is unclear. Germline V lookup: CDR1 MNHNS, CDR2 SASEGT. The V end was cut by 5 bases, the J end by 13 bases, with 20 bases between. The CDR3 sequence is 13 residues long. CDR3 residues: CASSYSERVARYF. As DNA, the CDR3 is TGTGCCAGCAGTTACTCGGAACGCGTGGCCCGGTACTTC.

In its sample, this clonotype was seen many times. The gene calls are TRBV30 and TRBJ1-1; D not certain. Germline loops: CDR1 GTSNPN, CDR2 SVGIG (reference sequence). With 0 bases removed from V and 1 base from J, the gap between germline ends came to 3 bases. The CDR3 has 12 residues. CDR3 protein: CAWSVWNTEAFF. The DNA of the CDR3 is TGTGCCTGGAGTGTATGGAACACTGAAGCTTTCTTT.

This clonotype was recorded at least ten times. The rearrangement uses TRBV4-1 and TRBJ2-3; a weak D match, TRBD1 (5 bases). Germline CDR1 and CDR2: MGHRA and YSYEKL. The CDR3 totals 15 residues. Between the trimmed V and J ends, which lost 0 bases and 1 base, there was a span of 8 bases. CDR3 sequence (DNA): TGCGCCAGCAGCCAAGATGGGGCTCGCACAGATACGCAGTATTTT. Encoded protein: CASSQDGARTDTQYF.

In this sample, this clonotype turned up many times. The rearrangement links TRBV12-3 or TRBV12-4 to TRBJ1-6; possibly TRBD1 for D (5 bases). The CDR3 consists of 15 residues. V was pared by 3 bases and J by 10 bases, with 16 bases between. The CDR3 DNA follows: TGTGCCAGCAGTTTTGGTGGGGGTAGTGGCTCACCCCTCCACTTT. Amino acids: CASSFGGGSGSPLHF.

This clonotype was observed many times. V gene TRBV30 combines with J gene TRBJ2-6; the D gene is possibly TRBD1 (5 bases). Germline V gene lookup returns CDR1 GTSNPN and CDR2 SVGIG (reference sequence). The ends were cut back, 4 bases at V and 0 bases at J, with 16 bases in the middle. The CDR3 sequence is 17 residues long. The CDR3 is CAWTKDKLFSGANVLTF. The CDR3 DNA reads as TGTGCCTGGACCAAGGACAAACTCTTCTCTGGGGCCAACGTCCTGACTTTC.